The subject of this entry is one TCR beta chain. Trimming removed 1 base at V and 5 bases at J, with 11 bases between. The CDR3 extends over 14 amino acids. Germline V gene sequence: CDR1 SGHAT, CDR2 FQNNGV. This entry is derived from a study of shared clonotypes between healthy human individuals. The authors ran unsorted PBMC replicate PCRs on around 320 ng DNA, approximately 31,000 T cell genomes. Sequencing was performed with immunoSEQ multiplex PCR; in TCRdb, only in-frame clones are kept and a portion is missing. The sample lists about 480,000 clones; 60% to 85% were seen once. The sample consisted of PBMCs. The J gene is TRBJ2-5, the V gene TRBV11-2, with D perhaps given as TRBD1 or TRBD2 (5 bases each). The origin of this receptor is a woman in her thirties or forties in good health. Some clones in this sample may be carry-over from other donors' samples. CDR3 DNA: TGTGCCAGCAGCTTAGGGTCAGGGACGGAGACCCAGTACTTC. Translated: CASSLGSGTETQYF.